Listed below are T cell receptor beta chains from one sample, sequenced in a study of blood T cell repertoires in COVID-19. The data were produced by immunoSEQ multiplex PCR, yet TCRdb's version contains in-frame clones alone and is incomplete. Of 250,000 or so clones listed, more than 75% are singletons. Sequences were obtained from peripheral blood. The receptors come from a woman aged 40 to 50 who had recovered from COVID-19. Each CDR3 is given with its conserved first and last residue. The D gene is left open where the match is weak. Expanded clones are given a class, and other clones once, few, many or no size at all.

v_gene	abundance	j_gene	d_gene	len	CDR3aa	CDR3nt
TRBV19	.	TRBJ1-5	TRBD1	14	CASSPDRGNQPQHF	TGTGCCAGTAGCCCGGACAGGGGCAATCAGCCCCAGCATTTT
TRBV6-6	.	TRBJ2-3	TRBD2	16	CASSQGLAGFTDTQYF	TGTGCCAGCAGCCAGGGACTAGCGGGCTTCACAGATACGCAGTATTTT
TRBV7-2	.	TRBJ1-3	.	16	CASSSKTGASGNTIYF	TGTGCCAGCAGCTCGAAAACAGGAGCCTCTGGAAACACCATATATTTT
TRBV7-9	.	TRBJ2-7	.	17	CASSLPPRGNYYYEQYF	TGTGCCAGCAGCCTCCCCCCGCGAGGGAACTATTACTACGAGCAGTACTTC
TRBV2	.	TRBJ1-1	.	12	CAGRGGSTEAFF	TGTGCTGGACGGGGGGGGAGCACTGAAGCTTTCTTT
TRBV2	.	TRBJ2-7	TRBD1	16	CASNKMVGQGADEQYF	TGTGCCAGCAACAAGATGGTTGGACAGGGGGCCGATGAGCAGTACTTC
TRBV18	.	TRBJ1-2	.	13	CASSLSRDNGYTF	TGTGCCAGCTCGCTATCCCGGGACAATGGCTACACCTTC
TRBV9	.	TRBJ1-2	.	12	CASSGQRGDYTF	TGTGCCAGCAGCGGACAGCGGGGTGACTACACCTTC
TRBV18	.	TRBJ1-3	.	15	CASSPMASPGNTIYF	TGTGCCAGCTCACCAATGGCCAGTCCTGGAAACACCATATATTTT
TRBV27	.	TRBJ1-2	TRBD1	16	CASSSLRTGGEDGYTF	TGTGCCAGCAGTTCCCTAAGGACAGGGGGCGAGGATGGCTACACCTTC
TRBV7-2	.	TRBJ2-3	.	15	CASSGSGIVTDTQYF	TGTGCCAGCAGCGGTTCCGGGATTGTCACAGATACGCAGTATTTT
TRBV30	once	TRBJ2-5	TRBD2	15	CAWAGLAGGSETQYF	TGTGCCTGGGCCGGACTAGCGGGGGGGTCAGAGACCCAGTACTTC
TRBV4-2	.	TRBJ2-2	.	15	CASSQRLVNTGELFF	TGTGCCAGCAGCCAACGACTAGTTAACACCGGGGAGCTGTTTTTT
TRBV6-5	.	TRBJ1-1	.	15	CASSRTVRMNTEAFF	TGTGCCAGCAGTCGGACAGTAAGAATGAACACTGAAGCTTTCTTT
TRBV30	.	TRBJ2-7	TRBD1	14	CAWSTRTGVYEQYF	TGTGCCTGGAGTACCCGGACAGGGGTCTACGAGCAGTACTTC
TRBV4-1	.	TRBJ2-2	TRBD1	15	CASSQADRDTGELFF	TGCGCCAGCAGCCAGGCGGACAGGGACACCGGGGAGCTGTTTTTT
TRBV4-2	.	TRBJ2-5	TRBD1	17	CASSQTGQGRSGETQYF	TGTGCCAGCAGCCAGACTGGACAGGGGCGGTCCGGAGAGACCCAGTACTTC
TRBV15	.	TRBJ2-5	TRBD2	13	CATRGGSQETQYF	TGTGCCACCCGCGGGGGTAGCCAAGAGACCCAGTACTTC
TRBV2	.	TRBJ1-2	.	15	CASSEGQDPNYGYTF	TGTGCCAGCAGTGAGGGGCAAGACCCTAACTATGGCTACACCTTC
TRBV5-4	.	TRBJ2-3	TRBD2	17	CASSRWVAGSSTDTQYF	TGTGCCAGCAGTCGCTGGGTAGCGGGGTCTAGCACAGATACGCAGTATTTT
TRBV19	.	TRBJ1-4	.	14	CASSRRSTNEKLFF	TGTGCCAGTAGTAGACGTAGCACTAATGAAAAACTGTTTTTT
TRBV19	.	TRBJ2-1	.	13	CASSGTGGDEQFF	TGTGCCAGTTCGGGGACGGGGGGCGATGAGCAGTTCTTC
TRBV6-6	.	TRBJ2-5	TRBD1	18	CASSPQSRDRFYQETQYF	TGTGCCAGCAGTCCTCAGTCCCGGGACAGGTTTTATCAAGAGACCCAGTACTTC
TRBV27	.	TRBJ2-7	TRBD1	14	CASSSTGDHYEQYF	TGTGCCAGCAGTTCGACAGGGGACCACTACGAGCAGTACTTC
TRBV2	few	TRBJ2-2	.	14	CASRGYRDTGELFF	TGTGCCAGCAGGGGTTATCGGGACACCGGGGAGCTGTTTTTT
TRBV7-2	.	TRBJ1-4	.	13	CASSLVGEGGLFF	TGTGCCAGCAGCTTAGTTGGGGAGGGTGGACTGTTTTTT
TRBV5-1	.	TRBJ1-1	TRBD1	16	CASSLAEGGVSTEAFF	TGCGCCAGCAGCTTGGCGGAAGGGGGCGTAAGCACTGAAGCTTTCTTT
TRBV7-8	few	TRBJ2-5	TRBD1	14	CASSLWTGDETQYF	TGTGCCAGCAGCTTATGGACAGGGGATGAGACCCAGTACTTC
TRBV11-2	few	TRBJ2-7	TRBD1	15	CASSLAGQGADEQYF	TGTGCCAGCAGCTTAGCGGGACAGGGGGCGGATGAGCAGTACTTC
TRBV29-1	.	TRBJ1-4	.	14	CSVPDRSANEKLFF	TGCAGCGTACCCGACAGATCAGCGAATGAAAAACTGTTTTTT
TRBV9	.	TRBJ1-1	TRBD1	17	CASSVEGQGGGNTEAFF	TGTGCCAGCAGCGTAGAGGGACAGGGCGGTGGGAACACTGAAGCTTTCTTT
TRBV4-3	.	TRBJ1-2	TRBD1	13	CASSRTGGYGYTF	TGCGCCAGCAGCCGGACAGGGGGCTATGGCTACACCTTC
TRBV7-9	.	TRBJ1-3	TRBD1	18	CASSQLGGDKSSGNTIYF	TGTGCCAGCAGCCAATTAGGGGGCGATAAGAGCTCTGGAAACACCATATATTTT
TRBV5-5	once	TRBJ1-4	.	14	CASSLDRNNEKLFF	TGTGCCAGCAGCTTGGACAGAAATAATGAAAAACTGTTTTTT
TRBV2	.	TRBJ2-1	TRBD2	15	CASSEIAGGSDEQFF	TGTGCCAGCAGTGAGATAGCGGGGGGGTCCGATGAGCAGTTCTTC
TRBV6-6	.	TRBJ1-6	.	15	CASSGQGFWDSPLHF	TGTGCCAGCAGTGGGCAGGGGTTCTGGGATTCACCCCTCCACTTT
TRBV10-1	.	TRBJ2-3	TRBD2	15	CASSGLAGGQGTQYF	TGCGCCAGCAGTGGCCTAGCGGGGGGGCAAGGTACGCAGTATTTT
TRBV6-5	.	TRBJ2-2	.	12	CASRSLTGELFF	TGTGCCAGCAGATCCCTCACCGGGGAGCTGTTTTTT
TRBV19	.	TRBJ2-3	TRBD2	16	CASSIGLAGDPVTQYF	TGTGCCAGTAGTATAGGCCTAGCGGGGGATCCAGTTACGCAGTATTTT
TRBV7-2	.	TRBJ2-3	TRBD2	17	CASSPVLAGGSTDTQYF	TGTGCCAGCAGCCCTGTACTAGCGGGGGGTTCAACAGATACGCAGTATTTT
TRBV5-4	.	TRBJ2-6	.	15	CASTEVSSGANVLTF	TGTGCCAGTACTGAGGTTTCCTCTGGGGCCAACGTCCTGACTTTC
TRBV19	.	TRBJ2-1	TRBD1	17	CASSIDPTGEGADEQFF	TGTGCCAGTAGTATTGACCCAACAGGGGAAGGTGCCGATGAGCAGTTCTTC
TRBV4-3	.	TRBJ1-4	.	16	CASSQDGGGGNEKLFF	TGCGCCAGCAGCCAAGATGGAGGGGGGGGGAATGAAAAACTGTTTTTT
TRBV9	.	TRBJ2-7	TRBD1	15	CASSPRDRAEVEQYF	TGTGCCAGCAGCCCGCGGGACAGGGCGGAGGTCGAGCAGTACTTC
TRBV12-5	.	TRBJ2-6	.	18	CASGLVAFRSSGANVLTF	TGTGCTAGTGGTTTGGTAGCTTTCAGGTCGTCTGGGGCCAACGTCCTGACTTTC
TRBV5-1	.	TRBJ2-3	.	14	CASSRERGTDTQYF	TGCGCCAGCAGCCGCGAGCGGGGCACAGATACGCAGTATTTT